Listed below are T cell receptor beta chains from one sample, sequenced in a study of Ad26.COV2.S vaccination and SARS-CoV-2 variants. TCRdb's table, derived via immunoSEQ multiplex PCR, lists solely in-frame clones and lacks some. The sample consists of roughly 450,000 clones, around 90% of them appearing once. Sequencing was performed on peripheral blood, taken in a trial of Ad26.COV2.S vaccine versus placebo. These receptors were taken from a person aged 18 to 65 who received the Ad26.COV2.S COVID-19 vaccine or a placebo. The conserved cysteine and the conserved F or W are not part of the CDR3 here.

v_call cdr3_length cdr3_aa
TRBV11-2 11 ASSPQLANEQF
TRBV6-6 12 ASSYKGGSGKLF
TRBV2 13 ASSESPSSYNEQF
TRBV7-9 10 ASSLSLYEQY
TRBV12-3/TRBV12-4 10 ATTRDYNEQF
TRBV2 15 ASSLTGTGTSNYGYT
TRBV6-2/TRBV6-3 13 ASSYSGREDQPQH
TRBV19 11 ASTPGGSETQY
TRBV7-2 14 ASSSRTRDIQETQY
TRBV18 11 ASSRVPQETQY
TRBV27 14 ASSLLTSGSENIQY
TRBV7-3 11 ASSRGPNTEAF
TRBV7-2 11 ASSGTGVTEAF
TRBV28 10 ASSWGDYGYT
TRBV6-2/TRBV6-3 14 ASSVNLLAGNNEQF
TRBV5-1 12 ASTRTGNSYEQY
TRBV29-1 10 SVVRLNTEAF
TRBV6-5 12 ASSYPPGTGELF
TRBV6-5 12 ASREQGRSRGYT
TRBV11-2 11 ASSFRAAQPQH
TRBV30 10 AWSEGGQPQH
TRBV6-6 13 ASSPWTESNTEAF
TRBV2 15 ASSGKLAGGPGETQY
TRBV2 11 ASRATGAYGYT
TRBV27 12 ASSSTGRNTEAF
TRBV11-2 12 ASSLETSFGELF
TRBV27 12 ASRKQGGNQPQH
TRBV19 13 ASSASRDPYYEQY